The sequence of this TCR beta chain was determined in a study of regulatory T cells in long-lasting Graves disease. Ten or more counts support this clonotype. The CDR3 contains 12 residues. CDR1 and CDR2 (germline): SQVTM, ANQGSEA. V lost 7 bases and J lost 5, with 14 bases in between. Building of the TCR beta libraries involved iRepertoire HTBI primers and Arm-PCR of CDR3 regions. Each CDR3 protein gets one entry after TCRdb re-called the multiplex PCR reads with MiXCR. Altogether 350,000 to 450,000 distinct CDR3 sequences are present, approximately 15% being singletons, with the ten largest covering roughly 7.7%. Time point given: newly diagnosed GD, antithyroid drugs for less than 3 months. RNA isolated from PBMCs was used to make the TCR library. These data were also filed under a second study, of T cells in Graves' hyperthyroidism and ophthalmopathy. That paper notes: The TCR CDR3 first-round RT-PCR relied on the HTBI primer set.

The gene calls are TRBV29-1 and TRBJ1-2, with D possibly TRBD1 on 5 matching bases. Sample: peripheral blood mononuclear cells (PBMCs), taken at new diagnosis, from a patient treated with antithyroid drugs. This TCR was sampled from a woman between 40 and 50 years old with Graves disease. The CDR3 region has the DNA TGCAGCGGCTCCGGGACGGAATATGGCTACACCTTC. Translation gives CSGSGTEYGYTF.